Listed below are T cell receptor beta chains from one sample, sequenced in a study of tumor-infiltrating lymphocytes in oesophageal squamous cell carcinoma. From the PCR reads, TCRdb called clonotypes with MiXCR, one entry per CDR3 protein. The sample consists of around 22,000 distinct CDR3 sequences, more than 35% of them appearing once. The sequencing input was esophageal tumor tissue. All receptors come from a male donor with esophageal squamous cell carcinoma. Each CDR3 is given without its conserved first and last residue.

TRBJ1-3 TRBV6-1 ASSTRPPPYSGNTIY
NA TRBV12-3/TRBV12-4 ASSLASGRSNEQY
TRBJ2-3 TRBV7-9 ATTSTDTQY
TRBJ2-3 TRBV7-2 ASSLDRVADTQY
TRBJ1-1 TRBV28 ASGPLRNTEAF
TRBJ1-1 TRBV12-3/TRBV12-4 ASSFGTERGTEAF
NA TRBV20-1 SARDWEMTSGSVYEQY
TRBJ2-1 TRBV7-2 ASSPVPGQGWAYNEQF
TRBJ2-1 TRBV9 ASRLPGLGKVNEQF
NA TRBV7-6 ASSPHSGVETQY
TRBJ1-5 TRBV18 ASSTSGGKSNQPQH
NA TRBV13 ASSRREGPYNEQF
TRBJ1-4 TRBV7-8 ASSWGQGHEKLF
NA TRBV7-8 ASSSQSGMYSYEQY
TRBJ2-7 TRBV6-1 ASGWLSDYEQY
TRBJ2-3 TRBV6-6 ASSVRDTQY
NA TRBV4-1 ASSQGAPLTRGRMVYEQY
NA TRBV10-3 AISEPGGITGELF
TRBJ1-1 TRBV7-8 ASSFTTGGVTEAF
TRBJ1-1 TRBV10-1 ASSRENTEAF
TRBJ2-3 TRBV6-6 ASSYDVTASTDTQY
TRBJ1-2 TRBV7-9 ASSLAGGGDYT
TRBJ2-3 TRBV2 ASRSGGSTDTQY
TRBJ2-7 TRBV10-3 AISEVDYEQY
TRBJ1-3 TRBV7-8 ASSLMGRRILSGNTIY
TRBJ2-7 TRBV7-2 ASSFGTAEQY
TRBJ2-7 TRBV24-1 ATSGPGAYEQY
NA TRBV18 ASSGDEQF
TRBJ2-7 TRBV5-1 ASSLIGQTNSPLH
NA TRBV7-3 ASSRVVSETQY
TRBJ2-1 TRBV24-1 ATTLGNEQF
TRBJ1-2 TRBV12-3/TRBV12-4 ASSFAGELSYT
TRBJ2-1 TRBV28 ASSPIRDPSGSNEQF
TRBJ2-7 TRBV7-2 ASTLAAGANEQY
TRBJ2-2 TRBV7-6 ASSPGTGTGNTGELF
TRBJ2-7 TRBV27 ASSLSKPQQGLRGYEQY
TRBJ1-6 TRBV2 ASSETPGDRAGSPLH
TRBJ2-7 TRBV7-2 ASSLGVAGGYEQY
TRBJ2-1 TRBV11-1 ASSFGFGDTDTQF
TRBJ2-7 TRBV7-6 ASSLAPGGIYEQY
TRBJ2-6 TRBV28 ASSRDRGLSGANVLT
TRBJ2-2 TRBV18 ASSPYTGELY
TRBJ2-2 TRBV6-1 ASSERAGGNTGELF
TRBJ2-5 TRBV5-6 ASSRGGVETQY
TRBJ1-2 TRBV27 ASSLTGDTFRGYT
TRBJ2-3 TRBV9 ASSVATDTQY
TRBJ2-4 TRBV6-1 ASSGLAGSYNEQY
TRBJ2-1 TRBV12-3/TRBV12-4 ASSLTQGGAFHEQF